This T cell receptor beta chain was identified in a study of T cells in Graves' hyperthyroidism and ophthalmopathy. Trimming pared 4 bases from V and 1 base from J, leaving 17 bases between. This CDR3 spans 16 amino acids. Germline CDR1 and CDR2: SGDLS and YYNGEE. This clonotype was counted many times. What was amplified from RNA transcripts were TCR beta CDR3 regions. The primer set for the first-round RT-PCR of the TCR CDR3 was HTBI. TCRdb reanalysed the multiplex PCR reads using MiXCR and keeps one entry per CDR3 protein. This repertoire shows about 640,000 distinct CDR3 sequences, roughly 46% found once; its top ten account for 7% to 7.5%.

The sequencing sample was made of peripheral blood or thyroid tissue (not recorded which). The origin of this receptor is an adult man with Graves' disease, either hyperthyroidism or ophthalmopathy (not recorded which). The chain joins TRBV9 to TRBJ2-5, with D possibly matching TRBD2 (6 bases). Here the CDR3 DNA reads TGTGCCAGCAGCCAAGATCACGGTAGCGGCCAAGAGACCCAGTACTTC. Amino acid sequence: CASSQDHGSGQETQYF.